The 15 T cell receptor beta chains presented below share a single source sample, sequenced in a study of T cell repertoires in cytomegalovirus infection. TCRdb reanalysed the reads using MiXCR and keeps one entry per CDR3 protein. The repertoire holds about 68,000 distinct CDR3 sequences, with approximately 24% as singletons. The antigens these receptors bind are not known. Material: PBMCs, sequenced either directly or after in vitro stimulation (not recorded which). The receptors come from a human donor in good health (CMV status not recorded). Some clones in this sample may be carry-over from other donors' samples.

The rearrangement links TRBV12-3 or TRBV12-4 to TRBJ1-2; TRBD1 matches 8 bases. The CDR3 contains 13 residues. V lost 7 bases and J lost 5; bases outside the gene matches: 6. The chain's CDR3 is CASTPGQAYGYTF. The CDR3, as DNA: TGTGCCAGCACTCCGGGACAGGCGTATGGCTACACCTTC.

This clonotype turned up a few times. The chain combines TRBV5-6 with TRBJ2-7; tentatively, D is TRBD1 (6 bases). Germline values: CDR1 SGHDT, CDR2 YYEEEE. This CDR3 is built from 14 residues. Deletions cut 3 bases from V and 3 bases from J, with 13 bases between. In nucleotides, the CDR3 is TGTGCCAGCAGCTCCCTCCCGGACAGCTACGAGCAGTACTTC. Its translation is CASSSLPDSYEQYF.

This clonotype turned up a few times. V is TRBV28 and J is TRBJ2-1, with TRBD2 identical over 8 bases. Germline CDR1 reads MDHEN; CDR2 reads SYDVKM. The CDR3 covers 15 residues. V lost 4 bases to trimming and J lost 3 bases; unmatched junction nucleotides: 5. The CDR3 region is CASSWSGSYYNEQFF. The CDR3 region has the DNA TGTGCCAGCAGTTGGAGCGGGAGCTACTACAATGAGCAGTTCTTC.

Many counts were recorded for this clonotype. The chain carries TRBV12-3 or TRBV12-4 and TRBJ1-6, with a weak D call TRBD1 (5 bases). V lost 5 bases and J 3 bases, leaving 8 bases between the germline ends. The CDR3 extends over 14 amino acids. The CDR3 spells CASSRGVYNSPLHF. In DNA, the CDR3 is TGTGCCAGCAGTCGAGGGGTCTATAATTCACCCCTCCACTTT.

The rearrangement links TRBV18 to TRBJ2-1; D is ambiguous. CDR1 and CDR2 from the germline V gene are KGHSH and LQKENI. Trimming shortened V by 3 bases and J by 0 bases, and 9 bases separated the two germline ends. This CDR3 has 15 amino acids. The chain's CDR3 is CASSPRDSSYNEQFF. CDR3 bases: TGTGCCAGCTCACCGCGCGATAGCTCCTACAATGAGCAGTTCTTC. Combining the CDR3 with reference TRBV18 and TRBJ2-1 gives the whole variable domain NAGVMQNPRHLVRRRGQEARLRCSPMKGHSHVYWYRQLPEEGLKFMVYLQKENIIDESGMPKERFSAEFPKEGPSILRIQQVVRGDSAAYFCASSPRDSSYNEQFFGPGTRLTVL.

Many counts were recorded for this clonotype. The V call is TRBV6-2 or TRBV6-3, the J call TRBJ1-1; D possibly corresponds to TRBD1 (6 bases). The germline gives CDR1 MNHEY, CDR2 SVGEGT. Trimming pared 6 bases from V and 4 bases from J, leaving 12 bases between. This CDR3 spans 13 amino acids. CDR3 in amino acids: CASSYRVFTEAFF. CDR3 DNA: TGTGCCAGCAGCTACAGGGTGTTCACTGAAGCTTTCTTT.

At least ten counts were recorded for this clonotype. The chain recombines TRBV28 with TRBJ2-4; D is possibly TRBD1 or TRBD2 (5 bases each). The CDR3 consists of 18 residues. CDR1 and CDR2 (germline): MDHEN, SYDVKM. V lost 5 bases and J 0 bases, leaving 20 bases between the germline ends. CDR3 protein: CASSPPGAHVVAKNIQYF. The CDR3 DNA follows: TGTGCCAGCAGTCCCCCCGGGGCCCACGTTGTAGCCAAAAACATTCAGTACTTC.

The CDR3 spells CAISESSLAGEQYV. Written as DNA, the CDR3 is TGTGCCATCAGTGAGTCGTCGCTAGCAGGCGAGCAGTACGTC. The chain employs TRBV10-3 and TRBJ2-7, with a weak D call TRBD2 (5 bases). Germline V lookup: CDR1 ENHRY, CDR2 SYGVKD. Trimming stripped 0 bases from V and 6 bases from J, with 12 bases between. The CDR3 sequence is 14 residues long.

The chain has TRBV6-2 or TRBV6-3 and TRBJ2-7, with D perhaps matching TRBD2 (6 bases). V dropped 2 bases and J dropped 6 bases, with 11 bases sitting between them. This CDR3 comprises 13 residues. Germline assignment: CDR1 MNHEY and CDR2 SVGEGT. DNA for the CDR3: TGTGCCAGCAGTTACGGGGTTAGCGGCGAGCAGTACGTC. This sequence encodes CASSYGVSGEQYV.

This clonotype has a handful of counts. The chain is built from TRBV19 and TRBJ1-4; tentatively, D is TRBD1 (6 bases). The CDR3 loop spans 15 amino acids. CDR1 is LNHDA, CDR2 SQIVND, per germline (reference sequence). The V end was cut by 0 bases, the J end by 6 bases, with 11 bases between. The DNA of the CDR3 is TGTGCCAGTAGTATAGAGGCGGCAGGGGATGAAAAACTGTTTTTT. Its translation is CASSIEAAGDEKLFF. The full variable domain, in which reference TRBV19 and TRBJ1-4 provide the parts outside the CDR3, is DGGITQSPKYLFRKEGQNVTLSCEQNLNHDAMYWYRQDPGQGLRLIYYSQIVNDFQKGDIAEGYSVSREKKESFPLTVTSAQKNPTAFYLCASSIEAAGDEKLFFGSGTQLSVL.

In this sample, this clonotype turned up a few times. The chain employs TRBV11-3 and TRBJ2-3; D might be TRBD1 (6 bases). Germline loops: CDR1 SGHNT, CDR2 YENEEA. V dropped 4 bases and J dropped 2 bases, with 13 bases sitting between them. The CDR3 extends over 15 amino acids. The chain's CDR3 is CASSSRTEYTDTQYF. The CDR3 nucleotides are TGTGCCAGCAGCTCCCGGACAGAATACACAGATACGCAGTATTTT.

The chain joins TRBV3-1 to TRBJ1-4, with 9 nucleotides matching TRBD1. The J segment lost 1 base and the V segment lost 0 bases, leaving 9 bases of the junction unmatched. This CDR3 is 19 amino acids long. In germline, CDR1 is LGHDT, CDR2 YNNKEL (reference sequence). The CDR3 DNA reads as TGTGCCAGCAGCCAAGATATATGGACAGGGGAACGAACTAATGAAAAACTGTTTTTT. Amino acid sequence: CASSQDIWTGERTNEKLFF. Full variable domain (rest looked up from reference TRBV3-1 and TRBJ1-4): DTAVSQTPKYLVTQMGNDKSIKCEQNLGHDTMYWYKQDSKKFLKIMFSYNNKELIINETVPNRFSPKSPDKAHLNLHINSLELGDSAVYFCASSQDIWTGERTNEKLFFGSGTQLSVL.

This chain links TRBV20-1 with TRBJ2-3, with D possibly matching TRBD2 (6 bases). The V end was cut by 2 bases, the J end by 0 bases, with 6 bases between. Germline CDR1 and CDR2: DFQATT and SNEGSKA (reference sequence). The CDR3 runs 13 residues. CDR3 coding DNA: TGCAGTGCTAGACTAGCGAGCACAGATACGCAGTATTTT. It codes for CSARLASTDTQYF.

This clonotype showed up just a few times. This sequence joins TRBV4-3 and TRBJ2-1, with TRBD2 matching 7 bases. The CDR3 is 13 amino acids. Germline V CDR1 and CDR2: LGHNA, YSLEER. J gave up 6 bases and V 3 bases, and 2 bases lay outside the gene matches. The CDR3, as DNA: TGCGCCAGCAGCCATAGCGGGCGCAATGAGCAGTTCTTC. It is translated as CASSHSGRNEQFF.

This clonotype was picked up many times. The rearrangement links TRBV5-4 to TRBJ1-2; the D is unclear. With 0 bases removed from V and 4 bases from J, the gap between germline ends came to 7 bases. Germline CDR1 reads SGHNT; CDR2 reads YYREEE (reference sequence). The CDR3 has 13 residues. DNA of the CDR3: TGTGCCAGCAGCTTGGACAGTCTCTATGGCTACACCTTC. Protein product: CASSLDSLYGYTF.